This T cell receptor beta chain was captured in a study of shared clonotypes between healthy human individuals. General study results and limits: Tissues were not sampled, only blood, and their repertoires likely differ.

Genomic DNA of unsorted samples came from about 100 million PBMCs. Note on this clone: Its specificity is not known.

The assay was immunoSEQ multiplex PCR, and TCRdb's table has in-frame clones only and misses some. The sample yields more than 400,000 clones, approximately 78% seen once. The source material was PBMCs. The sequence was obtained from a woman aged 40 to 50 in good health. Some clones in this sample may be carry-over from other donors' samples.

The CDR3 nucleotides read TGTGCCAGCAGCCCGGGACAGCCAGAAAACACCATATATTTT. Its translation: CASSPGQPENTIYF. The chain has TRBV11-1 and TRBJ1-3; 7 positions match TRBD1. The germline V gene has CDR1 SGHAT and CDR2 FQDESV (reference sequence). The V segment lost 5 bases and the J segment 6 bases; nucleotides outside the gene matches: 7. CDR3 length equals 14 residues.